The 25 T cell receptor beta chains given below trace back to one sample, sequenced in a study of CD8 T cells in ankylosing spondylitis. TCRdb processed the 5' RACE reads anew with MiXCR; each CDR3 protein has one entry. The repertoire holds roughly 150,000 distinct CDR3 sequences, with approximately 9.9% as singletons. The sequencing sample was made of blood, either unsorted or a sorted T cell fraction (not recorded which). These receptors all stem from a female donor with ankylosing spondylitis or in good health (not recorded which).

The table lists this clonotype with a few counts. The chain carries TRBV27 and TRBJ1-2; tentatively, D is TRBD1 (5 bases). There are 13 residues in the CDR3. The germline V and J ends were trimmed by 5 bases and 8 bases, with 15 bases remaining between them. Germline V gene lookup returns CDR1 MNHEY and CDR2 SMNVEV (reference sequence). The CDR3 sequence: CASSPGTPGGYTF. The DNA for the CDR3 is TGTGCCAGCAGTCCTGGGACCCCGGGGGGCTACACCTTC.

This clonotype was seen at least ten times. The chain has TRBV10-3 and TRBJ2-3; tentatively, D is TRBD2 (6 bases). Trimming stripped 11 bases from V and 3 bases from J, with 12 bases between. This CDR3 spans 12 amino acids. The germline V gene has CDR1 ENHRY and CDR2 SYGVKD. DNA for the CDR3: TGTGCCGGAGGGGCAGGGACAGATACGCAGTATTTT. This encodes CAGGAGTDTQYF.

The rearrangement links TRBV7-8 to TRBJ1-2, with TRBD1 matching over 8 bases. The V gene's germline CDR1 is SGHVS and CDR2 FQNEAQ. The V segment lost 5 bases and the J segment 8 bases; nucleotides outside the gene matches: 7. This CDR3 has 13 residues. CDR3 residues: CASSPGGAEGYTF. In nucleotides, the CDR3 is TGTGCCAGCAGCCCAGGGGGCGCGGAAGGCTACACCTTC.

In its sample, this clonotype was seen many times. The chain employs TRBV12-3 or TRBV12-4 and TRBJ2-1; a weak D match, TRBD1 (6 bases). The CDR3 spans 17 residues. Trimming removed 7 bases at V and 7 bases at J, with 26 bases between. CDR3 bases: TGTGCCAGCACCCCCCACAGGGCCACAACTTTATTAAATGAGCAGTTCTTC. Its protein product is CASTPHRATTLLNEQFF.

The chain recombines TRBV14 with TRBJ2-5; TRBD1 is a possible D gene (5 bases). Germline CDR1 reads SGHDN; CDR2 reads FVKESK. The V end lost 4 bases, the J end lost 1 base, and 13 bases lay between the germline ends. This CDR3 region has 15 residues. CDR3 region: CASSPDRHSQETQYF. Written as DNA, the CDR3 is TGTGCCAGCAGCCCAGACAGACACAGCCAAGAGACCCAGTACTTC.

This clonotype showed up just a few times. The DNA for the CDR3 is TGTGCTAGTGGTTTTAGGGAGGCCACCCATTTGTATGGCTACACCTTC. It specifies CASGFREATHLYGYTF. The chain couples TRBV12-5 to TRBJ1-2; unclear D gene. V was shortened by 3 bases and J by 5 bases, with 19 bases between the two germline ends. The CDR3 is 16 amino acids. Germline V lookup: CDR1 LGHNT, CDR2 FRNRAP. The complete variable domain, with remaining parts taken from reference TRBV12-5 and TRBJ1-2, reads DARVTQTPRHKVTEMGQEVTMRCQPILGHNTVFWYRQTMMQGLELLAYFRNRAPLDDSGMPKDRFSAEMPDATLATLKIQPSEPRDSAVYFCASGFREATHLYGYTFGSGTRLTVV.

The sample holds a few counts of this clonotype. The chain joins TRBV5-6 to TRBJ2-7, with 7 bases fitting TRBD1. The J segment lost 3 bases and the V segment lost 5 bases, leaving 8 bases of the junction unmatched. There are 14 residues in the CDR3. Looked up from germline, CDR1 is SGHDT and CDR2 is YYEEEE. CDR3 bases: TGTGCCAGCAGGGCCCGGGACAGTTTCTACGAGCAGTACTTC. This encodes CASRARDSFYEQYF.

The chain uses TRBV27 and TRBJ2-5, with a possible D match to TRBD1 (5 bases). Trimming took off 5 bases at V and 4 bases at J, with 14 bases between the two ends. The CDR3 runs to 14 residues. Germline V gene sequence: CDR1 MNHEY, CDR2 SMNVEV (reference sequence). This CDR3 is CASSPGPVVETQYF. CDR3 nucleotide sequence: TGTGCCAGCAGTCCAGGGCCTGTAGTAGAGACCCAGTACTTC.

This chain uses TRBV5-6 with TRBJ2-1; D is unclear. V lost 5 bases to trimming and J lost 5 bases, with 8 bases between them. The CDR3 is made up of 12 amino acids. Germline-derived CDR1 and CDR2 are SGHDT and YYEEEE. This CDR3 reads CASSPTDNEQFF. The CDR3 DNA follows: TGTGCCAGCAGTCCTACTGACAATGAGCAGTTCTTC.

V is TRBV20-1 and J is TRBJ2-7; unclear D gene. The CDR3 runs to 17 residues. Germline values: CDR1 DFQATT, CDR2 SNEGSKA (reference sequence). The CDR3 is CSSRPDSVTTGPYEQYF. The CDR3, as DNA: TGCAGCTCTAGACCTGATTCTGTGACCACGGGTCCCTACGAGCAGTACTTC.

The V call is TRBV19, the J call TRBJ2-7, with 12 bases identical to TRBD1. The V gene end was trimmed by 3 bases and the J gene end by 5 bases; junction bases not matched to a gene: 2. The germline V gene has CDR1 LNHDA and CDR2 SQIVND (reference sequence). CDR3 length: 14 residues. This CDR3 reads CASSMGQGANEQYF. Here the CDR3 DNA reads TGTGCCAGTAGTATGGGACAGGGGGCGAACGAGCAGTACTTC.

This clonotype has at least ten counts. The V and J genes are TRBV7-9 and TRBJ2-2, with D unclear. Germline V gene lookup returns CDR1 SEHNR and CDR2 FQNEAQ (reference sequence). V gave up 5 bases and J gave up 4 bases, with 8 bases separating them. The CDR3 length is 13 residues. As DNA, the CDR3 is TGTGCCAGCAGCACCCCAAGCACCGGGGAGCTGTTTTTT. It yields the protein CASSTPSTGELFF.

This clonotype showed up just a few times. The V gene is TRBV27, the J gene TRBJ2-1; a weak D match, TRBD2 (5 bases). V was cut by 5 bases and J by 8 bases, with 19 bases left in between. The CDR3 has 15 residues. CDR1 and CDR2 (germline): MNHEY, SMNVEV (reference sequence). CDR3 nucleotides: TGTGCCAGCAGTCCATACCAGGCCCTGAGGGATGAGCAGTTCTTC. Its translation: CASSPYQALRDEQFF.

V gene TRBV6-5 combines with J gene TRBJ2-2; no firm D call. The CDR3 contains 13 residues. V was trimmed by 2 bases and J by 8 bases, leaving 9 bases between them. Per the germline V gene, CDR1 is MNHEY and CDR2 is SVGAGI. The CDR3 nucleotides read TGTGCCAGCAGTTACAAACTCGGGGGGGAGCTGTTTTTT. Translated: CASSYKLGGELFF.

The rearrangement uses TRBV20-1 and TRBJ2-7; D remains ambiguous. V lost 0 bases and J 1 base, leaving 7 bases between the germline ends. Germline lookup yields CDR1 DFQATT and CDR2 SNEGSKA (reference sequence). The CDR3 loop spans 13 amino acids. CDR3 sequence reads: CSAREYISYEQYF. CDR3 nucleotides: TGCAGTGCTAGAGAGTACATATCCTACGAGCAGTACTTC.

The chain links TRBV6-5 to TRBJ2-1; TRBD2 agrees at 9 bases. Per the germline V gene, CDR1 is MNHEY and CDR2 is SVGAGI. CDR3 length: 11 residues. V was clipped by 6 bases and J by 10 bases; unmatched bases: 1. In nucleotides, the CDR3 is TGTGCCAGCAGGACTAGCGGCGAGCAGTTCTTC. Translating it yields CASRTSGEQFF.

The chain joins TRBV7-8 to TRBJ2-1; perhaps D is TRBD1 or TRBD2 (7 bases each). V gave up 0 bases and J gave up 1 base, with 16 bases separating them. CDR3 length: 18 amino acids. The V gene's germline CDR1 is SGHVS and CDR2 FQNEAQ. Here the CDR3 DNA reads TGTGCCAGCAGCTTAGCGCGAAGGGGGGGACAGTCCTACAATGAGCAGTTCTTC. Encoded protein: CASSLARRGGQSYNEQFF.

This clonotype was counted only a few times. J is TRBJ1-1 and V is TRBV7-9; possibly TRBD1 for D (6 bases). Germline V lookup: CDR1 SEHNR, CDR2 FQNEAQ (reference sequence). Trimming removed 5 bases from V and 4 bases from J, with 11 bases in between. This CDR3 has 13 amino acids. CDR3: CASSPGVRTEAFF. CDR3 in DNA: TGTGCCAGCAGCCCAGGGGTTCGCACTGAAGCTTTCTTT.

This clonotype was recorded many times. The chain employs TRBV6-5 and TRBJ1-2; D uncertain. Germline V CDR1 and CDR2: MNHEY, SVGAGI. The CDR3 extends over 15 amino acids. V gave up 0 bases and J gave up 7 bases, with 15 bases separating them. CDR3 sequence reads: CASSYSGNGFGGYTF. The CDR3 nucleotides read TGTGCCAGCAGTTACTCAGGGAACGGCTTTGGTGGCTACACCTTC.

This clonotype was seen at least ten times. CDR3 loop: CASSPGTRWDIQYF. For the CDR3, the DNA is TGTGCCAGCAGCCCGGGCACACGGTGGGACATTCAGTACTTC. The chain is built from TRBV5-6 and TRBJ2-4; D uncertain. Trimming removed 4 bases at V and 8 bases at J, with 16 bases between. The germline V gene has CDR1 SGHDT and CDR2 YYEEEE. The CDR3 has 14 residues.

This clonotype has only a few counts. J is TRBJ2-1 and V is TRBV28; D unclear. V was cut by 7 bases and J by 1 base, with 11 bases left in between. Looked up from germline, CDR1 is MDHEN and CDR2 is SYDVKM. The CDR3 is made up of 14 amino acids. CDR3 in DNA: TGTGCCAGCAAGGAAGTTTATTCCTACAATGAGCAGTTCTTC. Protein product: CASKEVYSYNEQFF.

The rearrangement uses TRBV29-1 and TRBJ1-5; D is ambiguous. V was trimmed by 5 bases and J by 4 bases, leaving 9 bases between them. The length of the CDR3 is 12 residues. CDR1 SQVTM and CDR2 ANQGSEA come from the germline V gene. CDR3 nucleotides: TGCAGCGTTCGGGGAGGAAATCAGCCCCAGCATTTT. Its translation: CSVRGGNQPQHF.

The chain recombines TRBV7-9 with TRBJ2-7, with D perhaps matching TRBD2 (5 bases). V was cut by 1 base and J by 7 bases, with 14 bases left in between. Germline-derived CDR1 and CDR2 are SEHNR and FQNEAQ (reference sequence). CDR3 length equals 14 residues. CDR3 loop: CASSLDPSPGEQYF. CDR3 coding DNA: TGTGCCAGCAGCTTAGATCCGTCACCGGGGGAGCAGTACTTC.

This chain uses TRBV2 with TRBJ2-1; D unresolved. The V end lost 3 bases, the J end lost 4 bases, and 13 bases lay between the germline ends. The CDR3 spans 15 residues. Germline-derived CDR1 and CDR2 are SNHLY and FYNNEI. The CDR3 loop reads CASSDSANPYNEQFF. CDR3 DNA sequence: TGTGCCAGCAGTGATAGTGCAAACCCATACAATGAGCAGTTCTTC.

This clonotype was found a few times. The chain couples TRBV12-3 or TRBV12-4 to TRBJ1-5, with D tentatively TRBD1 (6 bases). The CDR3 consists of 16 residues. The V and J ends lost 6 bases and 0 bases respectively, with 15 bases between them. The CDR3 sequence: CASSQDSPFSNQPQHF. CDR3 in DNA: TGTGCCAGCAGCCAGGACAGCCCGTTTAGCAATCAGCCCCAGCATTTT.